This entry describes one T cell receptor (beta chain). Its specificity is not known. V shed 7 bases, J shed 5 bases, and the junction held 11 bases outside the gene matches. The CDR3 totals 15 residues. Germline values: CDR1 SQVTM, CDR2 ANQGSEA. The data originate from a study of early T cells in non-severe SARS-CoV-2 infection. In the study overall: Bulk RNA isolated from unsorted whole blood underwent sequencing; chains were not paired.

General study findings and limits: VDJdb matching skewed toward anti-spike CD8 responses, missing private and CD4 specificities.

The library protocol tagged individual cDNA molecules with unique molecular identifiers. In TCRdb, the 5' RACE reads were re-called with MiXCR into one record per CDR3 protein. There are 60,000 to 90,000 distinct CDR3 sequences in the sample; approximately 15% occur only once, and about 3.1% lies in the top ten. This TCR came from an adult who was a healthcare worker with PCR-confirmed SARS-CoV-2 infection or an uninfected control (not recorded which). The specimen was whole blood. The V gene is TRBV29-1, the J gene TRBJ1-5; 10 bases match TRBD1. The CDR3 sequence: CSARVGTGDYQPQHF. The CDR3 DNA reads TGCAGCGCCAGAGTCGGGACAGGGGACTATCAGCCCCAGCATTTT.